A selection of T cell receptor beta chains follows, all from one sample in a study of regulatory T cells in long-lasting Graves disease. TCRdb reprocessed the multiplex PCR reads via MiXCR and lists one record per CDR3 protein. The repertoire holds 300,000 to 500,000 distinct CDR3 sequences, with under 25% as singletons. Source: peripheral blood mononuclear cells (PBMCs), taken when the disease was refractory, from a patient treated with antithyroid drugs. The receptor source for this set is a female donor with Graves disease. The CDR3 runs from the conserved cysteine through the conserved F or W. D genes are given only for firm matches. For some rows the clone size is stated as once, few or many, or as a class when expanded; others skip it.

V gene	J gene	D gene	clone size	CDR3 protein	CDR3 DNA
TRBV3-1	TRBJ2-5	TRBD2	few	CASSQDPGGQETQYF	TGTGCCAGCAGCCAAGATCCGGGGGGGCAAGAGACCCAGTACTTC
TRBV20-1	TRBJ1-1	-	few	CSAPKSGALAFF	TGCAGTGCCCCCAAGTCCGGGGCTCTCGCTTTCTTT
TRBV3-1	TRBJ2-7	-	-	CASSQWGSASSYEQYF	TGTGCCAGCAGCCAATGGGGGAGCGCGAGCTCCTACGAGCAGTACTTC
TRBV27	TRBJ1-2	TRBD1	-	CASSPPGTASYNEYGYTF	TGTGCCAGCAGTCCCCCCGGGACAGCCTCGTATAACGAGTATGGCTACACCTTC
TRBV19	TRBJ2-7	-	few	CASSPSGRSGASHEQYF	TGTGCCAGTAGCCCGTCAGGGCGGTCAGGGGCTTCCCACGAGCAGTACTTC
TRBV2	TRBJ2-5	TRBD1	many	CAGKGQPQETQYF	TGTGCCGGGAAGGGACAGCCCCAAGAGACCCAGTACTTC
TRBV30	TRBJ1-4	-	many	CAWSVQRGFNEKLFF	TGTGCCTGGAGTGTACAGAGGGGGTTTAATGAAAAACTGTTTTTT
TRBV18	TRBJ2-7	-	-	CASSPLDSLLYEQYF	TGTGCCAGCTCACCCCTGGACAGCCTGCTCTACGAGCAGTACTTC
TRBV19	TRBJ1-5	TRBD1	-	CASSATGVQPQHF	TGTGCCAGTAGTGCGACAGGGGTTCAGCCCCAGCATTTT
TRBV6-2/TRBV6-3	TRBJ2-7	-	few	CASRTPAVPYEQYF	TGTGCCAGCAGAACCCCCGCGGTTCCCTACGAGCAGTACTTC
TRBV27	TRBJ2-7	-	few	CASSLGIVNKQYF	TGTGCCAGCAGTTTAGGGATCGTAAATAAGCAGTACTTC
TRBV5-1	TRBJ1-3	TRBD1	-	CASSFGTGSSSGNTIYF	TGCGCCAGCAGCTTTGGGACAGGGTCCAGCTCTGGAAACACCATATATTTT
TRBV5-1	TRBJ1-1	-	-	CASSLVPDPNTEAFF	TGCGCCAGCAGCTTGGTACCGGACCCGAACACTGAAGCTTTCTTT
TRBV2	TRBJ2-5	TRBD1	many	CASRETPGQGAETQYF	TGTGCCAGCAGGGAAACTCCGGGACAGGGGGCAGAGACCCAGTACTTC
TRBV18	TRBJ1-1	-	-	CASSPLNAVMNTEAFF	TGTGCCAGCTCACCACTTAACGCAGTCATGAACACTGAAGCTTTCTTT
TRBV7-2	TRBJ2-4	TRBD2	many	CASSSQRERGAKNIQYF	TGTGCCAGCAGCTCTCAGCGGGAGAGGGGGGCCAAAAACATTCAGTACTTC
TRBV7-8	TRBJ1-2	-	many	CASSLGARSTYGYTF	TGTGCCAGCAGCTTAGGAGCGCGAAGCACCTATGGCTACACCTTC
TRBV20-1	TRBJ1-2	TRBD1	-	CSATPQGVHYGYTF	TGCAGTGCTACCCCCCAGGGGGTTCACTATGGCTACACCTTC
TRBV19	TRBJ2-2	TRBD1	few	CASSPSGQGRTGELFF	TGTGCCAGTAGTCCCAGCGGACAGGGACGGACCGGGGAGCTGTTTTTT
TRBV6-1	TRBJ2-2	-	few	CASSPVGLGFAGELFF	TGTGCCAGCAGTCCCGTGGGGCTGGGATTCGCCGGGGAGCTGTTTTTT
TRBV20-1	TRBJ1-5	-	-	CSASDVPQGNQPQHF	TGCAGTGCGAGCGACGTACCGCAGGGCAATCAGCCCCAGCATTTT
TRBV7-9	TRBJ2-5	-	many	CASSSDEGIRQETQYF	TGTGCCAGCAGCTCCGACGAGGGGATCCGCCAAGAGACCCAGTACTTC
TRBV10-1	TRBJ2-1	TRBD2	-	CASSEWTSGGYNEQFF	TGCGCCAGCAGTGAGTGGACTAGCGGGGGATACAATGAGCAGTTCTTC
TRBV3-1	TRBJ2-7	-	-	CASSLGGSGFSYEQYF	TGTGCCAGCAGCCTCGGCGGTAGCGGATTTTCCTACGAGCAGTACTTC
TRBV5-1	TRBJ2-7	-	-	CASSPSKGDGMYEQYF	TGCGCCAGCAGCCCATCCAAAGGGGACGGTATGTACGAGCAGTACTTC
TRBV28	TRBJ2-7	-	many	CASRANPTVYQAYEQYF	TGTGCCAGCCGAGCCAACCCGACGGTATACCAAGCCTACGAGCAGTACTTC
TRBV6-1	TRBJ1-4	-	-	CASSTRRENEKLFF	TGTGCCAGCAGTACTAGGAGGGAAAATGAAAAACTGTTTTTT
TRBV12-3/TRBV12-4	TRBJ2-7	TRBD2	many	CASSLQWEGQYF	TGTGCCAGCAGTTTACAATGGGAGGGGCAGTACTTC
TRBV7-9	TRBJ2-1	-	few	CASSPSWDEQFF	TGTGCCAGCAGCCCCTCCTGGGATGAGCAGTTCTTC
TRBV7-9	TRBJ1-5	-	-	CASSLAGGGYSNQPQHF	TGTGCCAGCAGCCTAGCCGGTGGGGGGTATAGCAATCAGCCCCAGCATTTT
TRBV29-1	TRBJ1-1	-	-	CSVAGQSSAEAFF	TGCAGCGTTGCGGGGCAGAGTTCGGCTGAAGCTTTCTTT
TRBV3-1	TRBJ2-1	-	few	CASSQNSYNEQFF	TGTGCCAGCAGCCAAAACTCCTACAATGAGCAGTTCTTC
TRBV11-1	TRBJ2-5	TRBD1	many	CASSTPDRVGQETQYF	TGTGCCAGCAGCACCCCGGACAGGGTGGGACAAGAGACCCAGTACTTC
TRBV24-1	TRBJ2-5	-	-	CATSDPRGSQETQYF	TGTGCCACCAGTGACCCCAGAGGGAGCCAAGAGACCCAGTACTTC
TRBV2	TRBJ1-1	-	-	CASSDQGSEAFF	TGTGCCAGCAGTGACCAGGGGAGTGAAGCTTTCTTT
TRBV7-2	TRBJ2-5	-	few	CASSWIGGAQETQYF	TGTGCCAGCAGCTGGATTGGGGGGGCACAAGAGACCCAGTACTTC
TRBV20-1	TRBJ1-1	-	-	CSAGAPRAMNTEAFF	TGCAGTGCTGGTGCCCCGCGGGCCATGAACACTGAAGCTTTCTTT
TRBV11-2	TRBJ2-1	-	-	CASSPLFLLRNNEQFF	TGTGCCAGCAGCCCCCTTTTTCTCCTAAGAAACAATGAGCAGTTCTTC
TRBV9	TRBJ2-2	TRBD2	-	CASSDSGTSGMGRTGELFF	TGTGCCAGCAGCGATTCCGGGACTAGCGGGATGGGAAGGACCGGGGAGCTGTTTTTT
TRBV29-1	TRBJ2-7	-	many	CSVVGVEVGIEQYF	TGCAGCGTTGTGGGGGTTGAGGTAGGGATCGAGCAGTACTTC
TRBV19	TRBJ2-7	TRBD2	few	CASSTASGISYEQYF	TGTGCCAGTAGTACCGCTAGCGGGATCTCCTACGAGCAGTACTTC
TRBV12-3/TRBV12-4	TRBJ2-2	-	many	CASSFGGANTGELFF	TGTGCCAGCAGCTTTGGAGGGGCGAACACCGGGGAGCTGTTTTTT
TRBV6-2/TRBV6-3	TRBJ2-5	TRBD2	few	CASSYSSSGRAAETQYF	TGTGCCAGCAGTTACTCGAGTAGCGGGAGGGCCGCGGAGACCCAGTACTTC
TRBV3-1	TRBJ1-1	TRBD1	-	CASSLSLRGLGNTEAFF	TGTGCCAGCAGCCTATCGCTCAGGGGGCTCGGGAACACTGAAGCTTTCTTT
TRBV3-1	TRBJ1-1	-	few	CASSQDRGETEAFF	TGTGCCAGCAGCCAAGATAGGGGTGAAACTGAAGCTTTCTTT
TRBV15	TRBJ2-7	-	-	CATSRDPIGEQYF	TGTGCCACCAGCAGAGATCCCATCGGCGAGCAGTACTTC
TRBV6-1	TRBJ2-7	-	-	CASHSMGTLYEQYF	TGTGCCAGCCACTCAATGGGGACACTCTACGAGCAGTACTTC
TRBV6-2/TRBV6-3	TRBJ1-1	-	many	CASSLMNTEAFF	TGTGCCAGCAGTTTAATGAACACTGAAGCTTTCTTT
TRBV28	TRBJ1-1	-	many	CASSLAGQTEAFF	TGTGCCAGCAGTTTAGCGGGACAAACTGAAGCTTTCTTT
TRBV6-1	TRBJ2-4	-	few	CATGAGTSNIQYF	TGTGCCACTGGAGCGGGTACATCGAACATTCAGTACTTC
TRBV12-5	TRBJ1-5	-	many	CASGLVGAEQPQHF	TGTGCTAGTGGTTTGGTAGGAGCCGAACAGCCCCAGCATTTT